These 9 T cell receptor beta chains were all obtained from the same sample, sequenced in a study of T-cell memory formation after mild COVID-19. MiXCR, run by TCRdb on the 5' RACE reads, gives a single entry per CDR3 protein. There are tens of thousands of distinct CDR3 sequences in the sample; roughly 21% occur only once, and about 1.5% lies in the top ten. Material: PBMCs or a T cell subset sorted from them (not recorded which). The receptor source for this set is an adult who had mild COVID-19 (a few samples of this study predate the infection). Cell type and time point are not known.

This clonotype was seen ten or more times. The rearrangement links TRBV18 to TRBJ1-4; D is ambiguous. Trimming removed 1 base at V and 8 bases at J, with 8 bases between. Germline V gene sequence: CDR1 KGHSH, CDR2 LQKENI. The CDR3 is 13 residues long. CDR3: CASSPRMGEKLFF. The CDR3 nucleotides read TGTGCCAGCTCACCACGGATGGGGGAAAAACTGTTTTTT.

The sample holds many counts of this clonotype. V is TRBV20-1 and J is TRBJ1-6; D possibly corresponds to TRBD1 (6 bases). Trimming took 3 bases from V and 8 from J, leaving 11 bases between them. CDR3 length: 13 residues. Per germline, CDR1 DFQATT and CDR2 SNEGSKA (reference sequence). The CDR3 protein is CSASEGDYSPLHF. As DNA, the CDR3 is TGCAGTGCTAGTGAGGGGGACTATTCACCCCTCCACTTT.

This clonotype occurred many times. V usage is TRBV29-1 and J usage is TRBJ1-1; a weak D match, TRBD1 (5 bases). V lost 4 bases, J lost 0 bases, and 9 bases lay in between. The CDR3 length is 13 residues. Germline CDR1 is SQVTM and CDR2 is ANQGSEA. CDR3 amino acids: CSVGRDVNTEAFF. CDR3 sequence (DNA): TGCAGCGTTGGTAGGGACGTGAACACTGAAGCTTTCTTT.

V and J are TRBV6-4 and TRBJ1-2; 7 nucleotides line up with TRBD1. V trimming: 2 bases; J trimming: 6 bases; junction bases outside the gene matches: 3. Germline assignment: CDR1 MRHNA and CDR2 SNTAGT. The CDR3 loop spans 13 amino acids. CDR3 sequence: CASSDPQGNGYTF. The DNA of the CDR3 is TGTGCCAGCAGTGACCCACAGGGGAATGGCTACACCTTC.

Many counts were recorded for this clonotype. The chain uses TRBV20-1 and TRBJ1-6, with 7 bases fitting TRBD1. Germline values: CDR1 DFQATT, CDR2 SNEGSKA (reference sequence). CDR3 size: 14 residues. Trimming took 2 bases from V and 6 from J; bases not matched to a gene: 4. The CDR3 DNA is TGCAGTGCTAGAAAGGGGGCGAGTAATTCACCCCTCCACTTT. This encodes CSARKGASNSPLHF.

J is TRBJ2-5 and V is TRBV4-3; 9 bases agree with TRBD2. Germline assignment: CDR1 LGHNA and CDR2 YSLEER. The ends lost 0 bases at V and 1 base at J; junction bases unmatched: 0. The CDR3 is 15 residues long. The CDR3 loop is CASSQERGGQETQYF. CDR3 nucleotide sequence: TGCGCCAGCAGCCAAGAGCGGGGGGGCCAAGAGACCCAGTACTTC.

The table lists this clonotype with many counts. The J gene is TRBJ2-1, the V gene TRBV10-2; 8 positions agree with TRBD2. The CDR3 covers 17 residues. CDR1 and CDR2 from the germline V gene are WSHSY and SAAADI. With 0 bases clipped from V and 4 bases from J, the junction kept 8 bases outside the gene matches. Here the CDR3 DNA reads TGCGCCAGCAGTGAGTCGACTCGGGTAGCGGGGTACAATGAGCAGTTCTTC. Translation gives CASSESTRVAGYNEQFF.

This clonotype occurred many times. The chain couples TRBV6-5 to TRBJ1-1, with TRBD1 identical over 9 bases. Germline-derived CDR1 and CDR2 are MNHEY and SVGAGI. The CDR3 sequence is 13 residues long. The V gene end was trimmed by 9 bases and the J gene end by 5 bases; junction bases not matched to a gene: 7. CDR3 DNA sequence: TGTGCCAGTATTAAAGGGACAGGGACTGAAGCTTTCTTT. Amino acids: CASIKGTGTEAFF.

This clonotype was picked up many times. The V and J genes are TRBV29-1 and TRBJ2-7, with a weak D call TRBD1 (5 bases). Deletions cut 1 base from V and 5 bases from J, with 18 bases between. CDR1 and CDR2 from the germline V gene are SQVTM and ANQGSEA. This CDR3 is 15 amino acids long. The CDR3 protein is CSVEGQGTVSHEQYF. CDR3 nucleotides: TGCAGCGTTGAAGGGCAGGGCACCGTTTCCCACGAGCAGTACTTC.